This TCR beta chain was retrieved from a study of Tregs in tolerant kidney transplant recipients. Study-wide results and caveats: Expanding Tregs on activated donor B cells appeared to best identify donor-specific TCRbeta clones. This study did not directly address biological reproducibility. Findings come from small patient numbers and require larger validation.

Unstimulated Tregs (CD4+CD25+CD127-) and CD4+CD25- non-Tregs were sorted from PBMCs. This clone was seen a few times. Its antigen is still unknown. V was trimmed by 5 bases and J by 0 bases, leaving 13 bases between them. The germline CDR1 and CDR2 sequences are SGHAT and FQNNGV. CDR3 length equals 15 residues. The method was immunoSEQ multiplex PCR; TCRdb's version includes in-frame clones alone and lacks a portion of them. Counted here are approximately 260,000 clones, about four fifths occurring once; the ten biggest clones make up around 0.61%. V and J are TRBV11-2 and TRBJ1-2; no firm D call. Sequencing was performed on CD4+ T cells from blood. The receptor was isolated from a human donor in good health. The CDR3 loop reads CASSVNRAPNYGYTF. Here the CDR3 DNA reads TGTGCCAGCAGCGTCAACCGGGCCCCTAACTATGGCTACACCTTC.